This T cell receptor beta chain was identified during a study of memory B cells and T cells in multiple sclerosis. Separate sequencing covered autoproliferating (CFSE-dim) and non-proliferating (CFSE-high) T cells from stimulus-free culture. Roughly 5x10^7 CFSE-labeled PBMCs were cultured less than eight days unstimulated, then replicate wells were pooled. Trimming shortened V by 3 bases and J by 4 bases, and 22 bases separated the two germline ends. CDR3 length: 18 residues. The germline gives CDR1 LGHNA, CDR2 YNFKEQ. This clone came up a few times. Its antigen is as yet unknown. Assay used: immunoSEQ multiplex PCR; TCRdb lists only in-frame clones, some missing. This table has roughly 30,000 clones, roughly 82% appearing once.

The sample was PBMCs from blood kept in culture. The rearrangement joins TRBV4-2 to TRBJ1-5; TRBD1 is a possible D gene (5 bases). This clonotype originated in a human donor with multiple sclerosis. CDR3 bases: TGTGCCAGCAGCCACCAAACAGCGGGGGGTTCGGATAATCAGCCCCAGCATTTT. It specifies CASSHQTAGGSDNQPQHF.